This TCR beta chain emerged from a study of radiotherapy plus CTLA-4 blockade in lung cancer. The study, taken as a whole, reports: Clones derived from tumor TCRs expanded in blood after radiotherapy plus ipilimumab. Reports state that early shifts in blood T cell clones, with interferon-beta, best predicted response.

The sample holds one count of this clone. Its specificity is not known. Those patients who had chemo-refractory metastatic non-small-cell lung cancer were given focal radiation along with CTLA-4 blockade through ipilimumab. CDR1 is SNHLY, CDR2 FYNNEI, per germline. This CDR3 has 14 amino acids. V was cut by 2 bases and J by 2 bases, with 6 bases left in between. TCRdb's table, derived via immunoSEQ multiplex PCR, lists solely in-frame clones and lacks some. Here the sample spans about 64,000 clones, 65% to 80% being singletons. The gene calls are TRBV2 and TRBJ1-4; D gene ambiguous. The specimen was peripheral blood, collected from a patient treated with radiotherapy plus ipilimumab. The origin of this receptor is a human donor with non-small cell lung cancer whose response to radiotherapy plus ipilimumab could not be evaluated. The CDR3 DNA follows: TGTGCCAGCAGTGAACTGCGGACTAATGAAAAACTGTTTTTT. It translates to CASSELRTNEKLFF.